This T cell receptor (beta chain) was sequenced in a study of T cell changes during pregnancy in multiple sclerosis. Repertoires were generated with immunoSEQ multiplex PCR, while TCRdb's copy carries only in-frame clones and drops some. The top ten hold around 0.56% of the sample, which has 50,000 or so clones, roughly 90% seen once. Germline loops: CDR1 SGHTA, CDR2 FQGNSA. The CDR3 sequence is 15 residues long. Losses at the gene ends were 1 base for V and 9 bases for J; bases not matched to a gene: 7. The genes are TRBV7-2 and TRBJ2-1, with 9 nucleotides matching TRBD2. Sequencing was performed on CD4+ T cells from peripheral blood mononuclear cells, taken after pregnancy. This receptor was taken from a female donor with multiple sclerosis, enrolled in a pregnancy study. CDR3 in amino acids: CASSLDASGTVEQFF. In DNA, the CDR3 is TGTGCCAGCAGCTTAGATGCTAGCGGGACTGTTGAGCAGTTCTTC.